This passage covers 22 T cell receptor beta chains from one sample sequenced in a study of blood T cell repertoires in COVID-19. Generated by immunoSEQ multiplex PCR, the TCRdb table keeps only in-frame clones and is missing some. This sample has 250,000 to 300,000 clones, with about 88% found just once. The sequenced material came from peripheral blood. The origin of the receptors is a woman aged 60-75 years with acute or convalescent COVID-19.

The V gene is TRBV21-1, the J gene TRBJ1-6; TRBD1, the table's D call, was not compared with the DNA. TRBV21-1 is a pseudogene segment. The CDR3 is made up of 14 amino acids. CDR3 sequence (DNA): TGTGCCAGCAGCACCGGGACAGGGGATTCACCCCTCCACTTT. Translated, it gives CASSTGTGDSPLHF.

This clone was seen more than once but under ten times. J is TRBJ2-2 and V is TRBV9; 10 positions agree with TRBD1. Germline-derived CDR1 and CDR2 are SGDLS and YYNGEE. The V segment lost 4 bases and the J segment 6 bases; nucleotides outside the gene matches: 6. CDR3 length: 15 amino acids. The CDR3 coding sequence is TGTGCCAGCAGCTCCAGTGGGACAGGGGCCGGGGAGCTGTTTTTT. Encoded protein: CASSSSGTGAGELFF.

The J gene is TRBJ1-1, the V gene TRBV19; 8 bases align to TRBD1. V shed 6 bases and J 5 bases; nucleotides not matched to a gene: 8. The CDR3 has 14 residues. Germline V gene sequence: CDR1 LNHDA, CDR2 SQIVND (reference sequence). CDR3 region: CASRTGTGGTEAFF. DNA of the CDR3: TGTGCCAGTAGGACTGGGACAGGCGGGACTGAAGCTTTCTTT.

This chain links TRBV5-6 with TRBJ2-7; possible D gene TRBD1, 6 bases. Trimming shortened V by 1 base and J by 2 bases, and 13 bases separated the two germline ends. The CDR3 sequence is 15 residues long. Germline CDR1 reads SGHDT; CDR2 reads YYEEEE. The CDR3 DNA is TGTGCCAGCAGCTTGCGACAGGACAGTGCCTACGAGCAGTACTTC. It codes for CASSLRQDSAYEQYF. Together with reference TRBV5-6 and TRBJ2-7, the CDR3 gives the full variable domain: DAGVTQSPTHLIKTRGQQVTLRCSPKSGHDTVSWYQQALGQGPQFIFQYYEEEERQRGNFPDRFSGHQFPNYSSELNVNALLLGDSALYLCASSLRQDSAYEQYFGPGTRLTVT.

The chain links TRBV28 to TRBJ2-1, with TRBD2 matching 8 bases. This CDR3 has 14 residues. The V gene's germline CDR1 is MDHEN and CDR2 SYDVKM. Trimming took 0 bases from V and 8 from J; bases not matched to a gene: 3. The CDR3 spells CASSLWSTSDEQFF. The CDR3, as DNA: TGTGCCAGCAGTTTATGGTCGACTAGCGATGAGCAGTTCTTC. The full variable domain, with the rest looked up from reference TRBV28 and TRBJ2-1, is DVKVTQSSRYLVKRTGEKVFLECVQDMDHENMFWYRQDPGLGLRLIYFSYDVKMKEKGDIPEGYSVSREKKERFSLILESASTNQTSMYLCASSLWSTSDEQFFGPGTRLTVL.

The V gene is TRBV7-8, the J gene TRBJ1-1, with 10 bases aligning to TRBD1. This CDR3 has 13 amino acids. CDR1 is SGHVS and CDR2 is FQNEAQ in the germline V gene. J lost 11 bases, V lost 0 bases, and 3 bases had no gene match. The chain's CDR3 is CASSLAGTGVAFF. In nucleotides, the CDR3 is TGTGCCAGCAGCTTAGCCGGGACAGGGGTGGCTTTCTTT.

This chain joins TRBV2 and TRBJ1-1; D uncertain. The CDR3 totals 12 residues. Germline loops: CDR1 SNHLY, CDR2 FYNNEI. Trimming left V 6 bases short and J 0 bases short, with 5 bases between. The CDR3 region has the DNA TGTGCCAGCAGATCGGTGAACACTGAAGCTTTCTTT. It yields the protein CASRSVNTEAFF.

V gene TRBV5-6 combines with J gene TRBJ2-5; TRBD1 aligns across 7 bases. Germline CDR1 reads SGHDT; CDR2 reads YYEEEE. With 4 bases clipped from V and 5 bases from J, the junction kept 8 bases outside the gene matches. The CDR3 consists of 14 residues. Here the CDR3 DNA reads TGTGCCAGCAGCCAAGACAGGGTCGCGGAGACCCAGTACTTC. Translation gives CASSQDRVAETQYF.

The V and J genes are TRBV5-1 and TRBJ2-7; no clear D. The V and J ends lost 4 bases and 1 base respectively, with 15 bases between them. The CDR3 is 15 amino acids. The germline V gene has CDR1 SGHRS and CDR2 YFSETQ. In DNA form, the CDR3 reads TGCGCCAGCAGCATCGGTGGAGTGGGTTCCTACGAGCAGTACTTC. Protein: CASSIGGVGSYEQYF.

The chain joins TRBV24-1 to TRBJ2-3; possible D gene TRBD2, 6 bases. The germline V gene has CDR1 KGHDR and CDR2 SFDVKD. V lost 9 bases, J lost 0 bases, and 18 bases lay in between. The CDR3 is 16 amino acids. Here the CDR3 reads CATGGRQSGSTDTQYF. In nucleotides, the CDR3 is TGTGCCACCGGGGGGAGACAGAGTGGGAGCACAGATACGCAGTATTTT.

V and J are TRBV19 and TRBJ2-1; 8 bases line up with TRBD1. Germline CDR1 LNHDA, CDR2 SQIVND (reference sequence). Germline trimming cut 3 bases from V and 7 bases from J; bases unmatched to any gene: 5. The CDR3 runs 14 residues. The CDR3 protein is CASSMRTGPNEQFF. Written as DNA, the CDR3 is TGTGCCAGTAGTATGAGGACAGGGCCTAATGAGCAGTTCTTC. Drawing the rest from reference TRBV19 and TRBJ2-1, the complete variable domain is DGGITQSPKYLFRKEGQNVTLSCEQNLNHDAMYWYRQDPGQGLRLIYYSQIVNDFQKGDIAEGYSVSREKKESFPLTVTSAQKNPTAFYLCASSMRTGPNEQFFGPGTRLTVL.

The chain is built from TRBV3-1 (or the pseudogene TRBV3-2) and TRBJ1-4; D remains unclear. V lost 4 bases to trimming and J lost 8 bases, with 14 bases between them. Germline-derived CDR1 and CDR2 are LGHDT and YNNKEL (reference sequence). The CDR3 length is 14 residues. The CDR3 sequence is CASSRALPGEKLFF. CDR3 nucleotides: TGTGCCAGCAGCCGGGCCCTTCCTGGGGAAAAACTGTTTTTT.

The chain has TRBV28 and TRBJ1-6, with 8 bases aligning to TRBD1. Unmatched junction bases numbered 6, after V lost 6 bases and J lost 5 bases. The V gene's germline CDR1 is MDHEN and CDR2 SYDVKM. The CDR3 is 15 amino acids. CDR3: CASRELTGDNSPLHF. DNA of the CDR3: TGTGCCAGCAGGGAACTGACAGGGGATAATTCACCCCTCCACTTT.

The gene calls are TRBV6-5 and TRBJ2-7; TRBD2 aligns across 10 bases. Germline V gene lookup returns CDR1 MNHEY and CDR2 SVGAGI. The CDR3 has 15 amino acids. With V trimmed by 6 bases and J by 3 bases, 8 bases remained unmatched. The CDR3 nucleotides are TGTGCCAGCAGACCTGGACTAGCGGAACTCTACGAGCAGTACTTC. It encodes CASRPGLAELYEQYF.

V is TRBV9 and J is TRBJ2-7; weak D call: TRBD1 (6 bases). V lost 0 bases to trimming and J lost 2 bases, with 9 bases between them. The CDR3 length is 14 residues. The germline gives CDR1 SGDLS, CDR2 YYNGEE. CDR3 sequence: CASSVGTAPYEQYF. The DNA for the CDR3 is TGTGCCAGCAGCGTAGGGACAGCCCCCTACGAGCAGTACTTC.

The rearrangement links TRBV10-3 to TRBJ2-2; TRBD1 aligns across 9 bases. J gave up 5 bases and V 5 bases, and 6 bases lay outside the gene matches. Per germline, CDR1 ENHRY and CDR2 SYGVKD. The CDR3 loop spans 15 amino acids. CDR3 DNA sequence: TGTGCCATCAGTTACAGGGGGCTGGATACCGGGGAGCTGTTTTTT. Translation gives CAISYRGLDTGELFF.

This clone showed up just a few times. The V and J genes are TRBV6-2 or TRBV6-3 and TRBJ1-6, with D perhaps TRBD1 (5 bases). Trimming stripped 2 bases from V and 0 bases from J, with 17 bases between. Germline loops: CDR1 MNHEY, CDR2 SVGEGT. The CDR3 extends over 19 amino acids. The CDR3 region is CASSYDSLLESSYNSPLHF. CDR3 sequence (DNA): TGTGCCAGCAGTTACGACAGTCTTCTCGAAAGCTCCTATAATTCACCCCTCCACTTT.

The chain links TRBV5-1 to TRBJ1-2, with TRBD1 matching over 7 bases. The CDR3 contains 16 residues. Germline values: CDR1 SGHRS, CDR2 YFSETQ. The junction had 13 bases not matched to a gene; V was cut back by 0 bases and J by 8 bases. In DNA form, the CDR3 reads TGCGCCAGCAGCTTGGCCGCAGGGGGAGCCCAAGGAGGCTACACCTTC. This sequence encodes CASSLAAGGAQGGYTF. The full variable domain, completed using reference TRBV5-1 and TRBJ1-2, is KAGVTQTPRYLIKTRGQQVTLSCSPISGHRSVSWYQQTPGQGLQFLFEYFSETQRNKGNFPGRFSGRQFSNSRSEMNVSTLELGDSALYLCASSLAAGGAQGGYTFGSGTRLTVV.

V gene TRBV7-9 combines with J gene TRBJ1-4; 9 nucleotides line up with TRBD1. The CDR3 is 13 residues long. V lost 8 bases and J lost 8; bases outside the gene matches: 6. In germline, CDR1 is SEHNR, CDR2 FQNEAQ (reference sequence). The CDR3 is CASGDRAGEKLFF. DNA of the CDR3: TGTGCCAGCGGGGACAGGGCAGGAGAAAAACTGTTTTTT.

This chain connects TRBV2 to TRBJ1-3, with a tentative D call TRBD1 (6 bases). The CDR3 loop spans 14 amino acids. Trimming left V 3 bases short and J 6 bases short, with 12 bases between. Looked up from germline, CDR1 is SNHLY and CDR2 is FYNNEI. CDR3 loop: CASSDTGLQNTIYF. The CDR3 DNA reads TGTGCCAGCAGTGATACAGGGCTGCAAAACACCATATATTTT. The full variable domain, completed using reference TRBV2 and TRBJ1-3, is EPEVTQTPSHQVTQMGQEVILRCVPISNHLYFYWYRQILGQKVEFLVSFYNNEISEKSEIFDDQFSVERPDGSNFTLKIRSTKLEDSAMYFCASSDTGLQNTIYFGEGSWLTVV.

This rearrangement joins TRBV15 to TRBJ1-5; no firm D call. Germline CDR1 reads LNHNV; CDR2 reads YYDKDF (reference sequence). Trimming shortened V by 0 bases and J by 4 bases, and 10 bases separated the two germline ends. The CDR3 sequence is 15 residues long. The CDR3 loop is CATSRDLAVNQPQHF. The CDR3 region has the DNA TGTGCCACCAGCAGAGATCTGGCGGTTAATCAGCCCCAGCATTTT.

This sequence joins TRBV5-5 and TRBJ2-2; weak D call: TRBD2 (6 bases). V was pared by 4 bases and J by 6 bases, with 28 bases between. CDR1 is SGHKS and CDR2 is YYEKEE in the germline V gene (reference sequence). The CDR3 runs 19 residues. Here the CDR3 DNA reads TGTGCCAGCAGCAAACCTTACCAGGGAGTTCGGGGCGGGGCCGGGGAGCTGTTTTTT. It translates to CASSKPYQGVRGGAGELFF.